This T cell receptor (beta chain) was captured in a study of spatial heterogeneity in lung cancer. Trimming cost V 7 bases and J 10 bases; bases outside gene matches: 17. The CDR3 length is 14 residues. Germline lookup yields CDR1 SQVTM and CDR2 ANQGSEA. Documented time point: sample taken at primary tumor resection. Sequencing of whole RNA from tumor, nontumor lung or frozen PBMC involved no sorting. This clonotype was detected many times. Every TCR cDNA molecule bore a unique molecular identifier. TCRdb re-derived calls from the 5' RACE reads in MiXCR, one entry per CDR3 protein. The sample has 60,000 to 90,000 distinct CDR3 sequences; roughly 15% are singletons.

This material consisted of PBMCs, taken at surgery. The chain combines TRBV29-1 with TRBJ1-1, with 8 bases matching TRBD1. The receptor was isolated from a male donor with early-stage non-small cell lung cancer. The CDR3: CSAYFQGAVEGAFF. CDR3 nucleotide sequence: TGCAGCGCGTACTTTCAGGGGGCCGTGGAGGGAGCTTTCTTT.